A selection of T cell receptor beta chains follows, all from one sample in a study of blood T cell repertoires in COVID-19. TCRdb's copy holds only in-frame clones and misses some; the assay was immunoSEQ multiplex PCR. This table holds about 410,000 clones, 89% found once. The sequenced sample was PBMCs or T cells enriched from blood (not recorded which). The receptors stem from a woman in her twenties or thirties who had recovered from COVID-19. CDR3s include the opening cysteine and the closing phenylalanine or tryptophan. Fields, in order: V gene, clone size, D gene, J gene, CDR3 protein, CDR3 DNA. The D gene is left open where the match is weak. Only part of the rows carry a size: once, few, many, or a class if the clone is expanded.

v_call: TRBV10-3; clone_size: NA; d_call: TRBD1; j_call: TRBJ1-2; cdr3_aa: CAITARDSYGYTF; cdr3_nt: TGTGCCATCACCGCTCGGGACAGCTATGGCTACACCTTC
v_call: TRBV18; clone_size: NA; d_call: TRBD1; j_call: TRBJ1-2; cdr3_aa: CASSPGQGVNYGYTF; cdr3_nt: TGTGCCAGCTCACCCGGACAGGGAGTGAACTATGGCTACACCTTC
v_call: TRBV11-2; clone_size: NA; d_call: NA; j_call: TRBJ2-7; cdr3_aa: CASSPRLSSDGFGEQYF; cdr3_nt: TGTGCCAGCAGCCCCCGACTATCCAGCGACGGCTTCGGAGAGCAGTACTTC
v_call: TRBV11-2; clone_size: NA; d_call: NA; j_call: TRBJ1-2; cdr3_aa: CASSLALIGGRDGYTF; cdr3_nt: TGTGCCAGCAGCTTAGCTTTAATAGGGGGAAGGGATGGCTACACCTTC
v_call: TRBV11-3; clone_size: NA; d_call: NA; j_call: TRBJ1-1; cdr3_aa: CASSLRGGGPEAFF; cdr3_nt: TGTGCCAGCAGCCTGAGGGGGGGCGGCCCTGAAGCTTTCTTT
v_call: TRBV7-2; clone_size: NA; d_call: NA; j_call: TRBJ2-7; cdr3_aa: CASSLVGTPQPHYEQYF; cdr3_nt: TGTGCCAGCAGCTTAGTGGGGACTCCCCAACCCCACTACGAGCAGTACTTC
v_call: TRBV6-5; clone_size: NA; d_call: NA; j_call: TRBJ2-2; cdr3_aa: CASRRTGFLGELFF; cdr3_nt: TGTGCCAGCAGACGTACAGGGTTCCTCGGGGAGCTGTTTTTT
v_call: TRBV20-1; clone_size: NA; d_call: NA; j_call: TRBJ2-7; cdr3_aa: CSARGPGEQYF; cdr3_nt: TGCAGTGCTAGGGGCCCGGGGGAGCAGTACTTC
v_call: TRBV10-3; clone_size: NA; d_call: NA; j_call: TRBJ1-6; cdr3_aa: CAIRRQKNNSPLHF; cdr3_nt: TGTGCCATCAGAAGACAGAAGAATAATTCACCCCTCCACTTT
v_call: TRBV6-5; clone_size: NA; d_call: TRBD2; j_call: TRBJ2-3; cdr3_aa: CASSRPSGSHYTQYF; cdr3_nt: TGTGCCAGCAGTAGGCCTAGCGGGAGTCATTATACGCAGTATTTT
v_call: TRBV5-6; clone_size: NA; d_call: NA; j_call: TRBJ1-1; cdr3_aa: CASSYDGLMNTEAFF; cdr3_nt: TGTGCCAGCAGTTATGACGGACTAATGAACACTGAAGCTTTCTTT
v_call: TRBV19; clone_size: NA; d_call: TRBD2; j_call: TRBJ2-3; cdr3_aa: CASSSRLAGSADTQYF; cdr3_nt: TGTGCCAGTAGTAGTAGACTAGCGGGGTCTGCAGATACGCAGTATTTT
v_call: TRBV6-1; clone_size: NA; d_call: TRBD1; j_call: TRBJ2-7; cdr3_aa: CASSERDRGLEQYF; cdr3_nt: TGTGCCAGCAGTGAACGGGACAGGGGGCTGGAGCAGTACTTC
v_call: TRBV9; clone_size: NA; d_call: NA; j_call: TRBJ2-5; cdr3_aa: CASSVDSRQETQYF; cdr3_nt: TGTGCCAGCAGCGTAGACTCCCGACAAGAGACCCAGTACTTC
v_call: TRBV28; clone_size: NA; d_call: TRBD1; j_call: TRBJ2-5; cdr3_aa: CASLGTGRETQYF; cdr3_nt: TGTGCCAGTTTAGGGACAGGGCGAGAGACCCAGTACTTC
v_call: TRBV27; clone_size: NA; d_call: NA; j_call: TRBJ1-1; cdr3_aa: CASSLRYWTEAFF; cdr3_nt: TGTGCCAGCAGTCTCCGGTATTGGACTGAAGCTTTCTTT
v_call: TRBV5-4; clone_size: NA; d_call: NA; j_call: TRBJ2-5; cdr3_aa: CASSFSRGVQETQYF; cdr3_nt: TGTGCCAGCAGCTTTTCCCGTGGAGTACAAGAGACCCAGTACTTC
v_call: TRBV19; clone_size: NA; d_call: TRBD1; j_call: TRBJ1-6; cdr3_aa: CASRIRQGASPLHF; cdr3_nt: TGTGCCAGTAGAATTCGACAGGGCGCTTCACCCCTCCACTTT
v_call: TRBV27; clone_size: NA; d_call: NA; j_call: TRBJ2-7; cdr3_aa: CASSLYGYEQYF; cdr3_nt: TGTGCCAGCAGTTTATACGGCTACGAGCAGTACTTC
v_call: TRBV7-2; clone_size: NA; d_call: TRBD1; j_call: TRBJ1-1; cdr3_aa: CASSHRGTEAFF; cdr3_nt: TGTGCCAGCAGCCACAGGGGGACTGAAGCTTTCTTT
v_call: TRBV30; clone_size: few; d_call: NA; j_call: TRBJ2-5; cdr3_aa: CAYQRSEGETQYF; cdr3_nt: TGTGCCTACCAGAGGAGCGAGGGAGAGACCCAGTACTTC
v_call: TRBV10-3; clone_size: once; d_call: NA; j_call: TRBJ2-5; cdr3_aa: CAISESSETQYF; cdr3_nt: TGTGCCATCAGTGAGTCGTCTGAGACCCAGTACTTC
v_call: TRBV25-1; clone_size: NA; d_call: NA; j_call: TRBJ1-5; cdr3_aa: CASSGASQPQHF; cdr3_nt: TGTGCCAGCAGTGGGGCAAGCCAGCCCCAGCATTTT
v_call: TRBV30; clone_size: NA; d_call: NA; j_call: TRBJ2-2; cdr3_aa: CAWGALYGELFF; cdr3_nt: TGTGCCTGGGGGGCCCTTTACGGGGAGCTGTTTTTT
v_call: TRBV11-2; clone_size: once; d_call: TRBD2; j_call: TRBJ2-1; cdr3_aa: CASSFGTSGEVEQFF; cdr3_nt: TGTGCCAGCAGCTTCGGGACTAGCGGGGAGGTAGAGCAGTTCTTC
v_call: TRBV6-5; clone_size: NA; d_call: NA; j_call: TRBJ2-3; cdr3_aa: CASSHPYGGKDTQYF; cdr3_nt: TGTGCCAGCAGTCACCCTTATGGGGGCAAAGATACGCAGTATTTT
v_call: TRBV5-1; clone_size: NA; d_call: TRBD1; j_call: TRBJ2-1; cdr3_aa: CASSLEGWDREFF; cdr3_nt: TGCGCCAGCAGCCTCGAAGGTTGGGACAGGGAGTTCTTC
v_call: TRBV5-1; clone_size: NA; d_call: TRBD1; j_call: TRBJ1-1; cdr3_aa: CASSVFFRGLKSEAFF; cdr3_nt: TGCGCCAGCAGCGTGTTTTTCAGGGGGCTTAAGAGTGAAGCTTTCTTT
v_call: TRBV19; clone_size: NA; d_call: TRBD2; j_call: TRBJ2-1; cdr3_aa: CASSVGLAGGEQFF; cdr3_nt: TGTGCCAGTAGTGTGGGACTAGCGGGGGGTGAGCAGTTCTTC
v_call: TRBV10-3; clone_size: NA; d_call: NA; j_call: TRBJ1-4; cdr3_aa: CAISELRNEKLFF; cdr3_nt: TGTGCCATCAGTGAGCTGAGGAATGAAAAACTGTTTTTT
v_call: TRBV5-1; clone_size: NA; d_call: TRBD2; j_call: TRBJ2-1; cdr3_aa: CASSPLSLAGAGEQFF; cdr3_nt: TGCGCCAGCAGCCCCCTCAGTCTAGCGGGAGCGGGAGAGCAGTTCTTC
v_call: TRBV5-4; clone_size: NA; d_call: TRBD2; j_call: TRBJ2-2; cdr3_aa: CASSSGRGLNTGELFF; cdr3_nt: TGTGCCAGCAGCTCCGGGAGGGGCCTAAACACCGGGGAGCTGTTTTTT
v_call: TRBV7-2; clone_size: NA; d_call: NA; j_call: TRBJ2-2; cdr3_aa: CASSFSRAVNTGELFF; cdr3_nt: TGTGCCAGCAGCTTCTCGAGAGCGGTAAACACCGGGGAGCTGTTTTTT
v_call: TRBV4-2; clone_size: once; d_call: TRBD1; j_call: TRBJ2-6; cdr3_aa: CASSHGAWDRAWDGANVLTF; cdr3_nt: TGTGCCAGCAGCCATGGGGCCTGGGACAGGGCATGGGATGGGGCCAACGTCCTGACTTTC
v_call: TRBV29-1; clone_size: once; d_call: NA; j_call: TRBJ2-1; cdr3_aa: CSVGSMGDKYNEQFF; cdr3_nt: TGCAGCGTTGGAAGTATGGGTGACAAGTACAATGAGCAGTTCTTC
v_call: TRBV28; clone_size: NA; d_call: TRBD2; j_call: TRBJ2-2; cdr3_aa: CASMSLAGPGELFF; cdr3_nt: TGTGCCAGCATGAGTCTAGCGGGACCTGGGGAGCTGTTTTTT
v_call: TRBV18; clone_size: NA; d_call: NA; j_call: TRBJ2-2; cdr3_aa: CASSTSRNTGELFF; cdr3_nt: TGTGCCAGCTCAACGTCCAGGAACACCGGGGAGCTGTTTTTT
v_call: TRBV19; clone_size: NA; d_call: TRBD2; j_call: TRBJ2-7; cdr3_aa: CASSSYSILLAGGPNEQYF; cdr3_nt: TGTGCCAGTAGTTCGTACTCGATTCTCCTAGCGGGAGGGCCCAACGAGCAGTACTTC
v_call: TRBV18; clone_size: NA; d_call: TRBD1; j_call: TRBJ2-7; cdr3_aa: CASSPFEGAEEQYF; cdr3_nt: TGTGCCAGCTCACCATTTGAGGGGGCGGAAGAGCAGTACTTC
v_call: TRBV7-3; clone_size: NA; d_call: TRBD2; j_call: TRBJ2-1; cdr3_aa: CASSLMASGSNEQFF; cdr3_nt: TGTGCCAGCAGCTTAATGGCTAGCGGTTCTAATGAGCAGTTCTTC
v_call: TRBV6-5; clone_size: NA; d_call: TRBD1; j_call: TRBJ1-2; cdr3_aa: CASTPTGGGYGYTF; cdr3_nt: TGTGCCAGCACCCCAACAGGGGGAGGCTATGGCTACACCTTC
v_call: TRBV6-5; clone_size: NA; d_call: NA; j_call: TRBJ2-2; cdr3_aa: CASSLSIGELFF; cdr3_nt: TGTGCCAGCAGTTTGAGTATCGGGGAGCTGTTTTTT
v_call: TRBV2; clone_size: few; d_call: NA; j_call: TRBJ2-7; cdr3_aa: CASSLITGYEQYF; cdr3_nt: TGTGCCAGCAGTCTTATAACCGGGTACGAGCAGTACTTC
v_call: TRBV28; clone_size: NA; d_call: NA; j_call: TRBJ1-1; cdr3_aa: CASSLYSEAFF; cdr3_nt: TGTGCCAGCAGTTTATACTCCGAAGCTTTCTTT
v_call: TRBV5-1; clone_size: NA; d_call: TRBD2; j_call: TRBJ2-1; cdr3_aa: CASSYLAGGTYNEQFF; cdr3_nt: TGCGCCAGCAGCTACTTAGCGGGAGGGACCTACAATGAGCAGTTCTTC
v_call: TRBV7-6; clone_size: NA; d_call: TRBD1; j_call: TRBJ1-1; cdr3_aa: CASSLGQGPFLYTEAFF; cdr3_nt: TGTGCCAGCAGCTTAGGACAGGGCCCATTCTTGTACACTGAAGCTTTCTTT
v_call: TRBV5-6; clone_size: NA; d_call: NA; j_call: TRBJ2-1; cdr3_aa: CASSFLRDEQFF; cdr3_nt: TGTGCCAGCAGCTTTCTGAGGGATGAGCAGTTCTTC
v_call: TRBV13; clone_size: NA; d_call: TRBD1; j_call: TRBJ1-1; cdr3_aa: CASSDRDRGSGTEAFF; cdr3_nt: TGTGCCAGCAGCGACCGGGACAGGGGGAGTGGCACTGAAGCTTTCTTT
v_call: TRBV9; clone_size: NA; d_call: TRBD1; j_call: TRBJ1-1; cdr3_aa: CASSVTGGDTEAFF; cdr3_nt: TGTGCCAGCAGCGTTACAGGGGGAGACACTGAAGCTTTCTTT
v_call: TRBV6-5; clone_size: NA; d_call: TRBD2; j_call: TRBJ2-1; cdr3_aa: CASSTVLAEYNEQFF; cdr3_nt: TGTGCCAGCAGTACTGTACTAGCGGAATACAATGAGCAGTTCTTC
v_call: TRBV5-4; clone_size: NA; d_call: NA; j_call: TRBJ2-1; cdr3_aa: CASSLWTTNEQFF; cdr3_nt: TGTGCCAGCAGCTTGTGGACAACCAATGAGCAGTTCTTC
v_call: TRBV12-5; clone_size: NA; d_call: NA; j_call: TRBJ2-5; cdr3_aa: CASGFRSKTSPWEETQYF; cdr3_nt: TGTGCTAGTGGTTTCCGTTCCAAAACTAGCCCTTGGGAGGAGACCCAGTACTTC
v_call: TRBV19; clone_size: NA; d_call: TRBD1; j_call: TRBJ1-1; cdr3_aa: CASSRTGGDTEAFF; cdr3_nt: TGTGCCAGTAGCCGGACAGGGGGGGACACTGAAGCTTTCTTT
v_call: TRBV5-4; clone_size: NA; d_call: TRBD1; j_call: TRBJ2-7; cdr3_aa: CASRDREHYEQYF; cdr3_nt: TGTGCCAGCCGAGACAGGGAGCACTACGAGCAGTACTTC
v_call: TRBV12-3/TRBV12-4; clone_size: NA; d_call: NA; j_call: TRBJ1-6; cdr3_aa: CASRKGLGSPLHF; cdr3_nt: TGTGCCAGCAGGAAGGGGTTAGGTTCACCCCTCCACTTT
v_call: TRBV24-1; clone_size: NA; d_call: NA; j_call: TRBJ2-3; cdr3_aa: CATSDFGRGTPSQRVADTQYF; cdr3_nt: TGTGCCACCAGTGATTTCGGTCGAGGCACGCCCTCCCAGAGGGTTGCAGATACGCAGTATTTT
v_call: TRBV28; clone_size: NA; d_call: NA; j_call: TRBJ1-5; cdr3_aa: CASSKLTGNQPQHF; cdr3_nt: TGTGCCAGCAGCAAACTCACAGGGAATCAGCCCCAGCATTTT
v_call: TRBV19; clone_size: NA; d_call: NA; j_call: TRBJ2-2; cdr3_aa: CASSPGNGVRELFF; cdr3_nt: TGTGCCAGTAGCCCCGGTAACGGGGTAAGGGAGCTGTTTTTT
v_call: TRBV19; clone_size: NA; d_call: NA; j_call: TRBJ1-2; cdr3_aa: CASSQGLNYGYTF; cdr3_nt: TGTGCCAGTAGTCAGGGCCTGAACTATGGCTACACCTTC
v_call: TRBV3-1/TRBV3-2; clone_size: few; d_call: NA; j_call: TRBJ1-4; cdr3_aa: CASSQSLTISEKLFF; cdr3_nt: TGTGCCAGCAGCCAGAGTCTGACTATCTCTGAAAAACTGTTTTTT